This entry lists 2 T cell receptor beta chains sequenced from one sample in a study of blood T cell repertoires in COVID-19. TCRdb's copy holds only in-frame clones and misses some; the assay was immunoSEQ multiplex PCR. The top ten clones hold about 10% of a sample with more than 300,000 clones, more than 75% of them seen once. The sequenced sample consisted of peripheral blood. These receptors all stem from a woman aged 25-40 years with COVID-19, enrolled during active disease.

This sequence joins TRBV9 and TRBJ2-7, with 10 positions matching TRBD2. Germline assignment: CDR1 SGDLS and CDR2 YYNGEE. V lost 0 bases and J lost 5; bases outside the gene matches: 8. The CDR3 is made up of 16 amino acids. CDR3 nucleotides: TGTGCCAGCAGCGTAGATGGTAGCGGGAGGTCTAACGAGCAGTACTTC. Protein: CASSVDGSGRSNEQYF. The whole variable domain, remainder taken from reference TRBV9 and TRBJ2-7, is DSGVTQTPKHLITATGQRVTLRCSPRSGDLSVYWYQQSLDQGLQFLIQYYNGEERAKGNILERFSAQQFPDLHSELNLSSLELGDSALYFCASSVDGSGRSNEQYFGPGTRLTVT.

The chain links TRBV18 to TRBJ1-4; no clear D gene. In germline, CDR1 is KGHSH, CDR2 LQKENI. The CDR3 spans 14 residues. V lost 3 bases to trimming and J lost 8 bases, with 13 bases between them. CDR3 amino acids: CASSPGTGEEKLFF. The CDR3 DNA reads as TGTGCCAGCTCACCGGGCACTGGGGAGGAAAAACTGTTTTTT.